Listed here are 32 T cell receptor beta chains from one sample, sequenced in a study of OX40 agonist ivuxolimab in advanced cancers. The repertoire was sequenced with immunoSEQ multiplex PCR; TCRdb's copy has only in-frame clones and lacks some. The table records over 80,000 clones, approximately 91% of them present only once. The sample here was CD4+ or CD8+ T cells sorted from blood, taken in a trial of the OX40 agonist ivuxolimab. The receptors were gathered from an adult with an advanced solid tumor such as melanoma, head and neck, liver or kidney cancer.

This rearrangement joins TRBV5-1 to TRBJ1-6; tentatively, D is TRBD1 (6 bases). CDR1 is SGHRS, CDR2 YFSETQ, per germline. V was shortened by 4 bases and J by 3 bases, with 11 bases between the two germline ends. The length of the CDR3 is 15 residues. Here the CDR3 DNA reads TGCGCCAGCAGCAGTACAGGGAGCTATAATTCACCCCTCCACTTT. It specifies CASSSTGSYNSPLHF.

This chain connects TRBV28 to TRBJ1-4; D call uncertain. The CDR3 consists of 15 residues. The germline V and J ends were trimmed by 5 bases and 0 bases, with 10 bases remaining between them. CDR1 MDHEN and CDR2 SYDVKM come from the germline V gene. CDR3 DNA: TGTGCCAGCAGTCCCTCTCCTTCAACTAATGAAAAACTGTTTTTT. Protein sequence: CASSPSPSTNEKLFF.

CDR3: CASSRGLGGQETQYF. DNA of the CDR3: TGTGCCAGCAGCCGGGGGCTCGGGGGCCAAGAGACCCAGTACTTC. The chain has TRBV7-8 and TRBJ2-5; D might be TRBD1 or TRBD2, each matching 6 bases. Germline CDR1 is SGHVS and CDR2 is FQNEAQ. CDR3 length: 15 amino acids. V was cut by 5 bases and J by 1 base, with 14 bases left in between.

The rearrangement joins TRBV5-1 to TRBJ2-1; D unclear. From germline, CDR1 is SGHRS and CDR2 YFSETQ. CDR3 size: 15 residues. V shed 6 bases and J shed 7 bases, with 20 bases lying between them. The CDR3 loop is CASNYKGGTINEQFF. In DNA form, the CDR3 reads TGCGCCAGCAACTACAAGGGCGGTACCATAAATGAGCAGTTCTTC.

V and J are TRBV5-1 and TRBJ2-3; the D is unclear. The ends were cut back, 4 bases at V and 2 bases at J, with 8 bases in the middle. Per the germline V gene, CDR1 is SGHRS and CDR2 is YFSETQ. This CDR3 is built from 13 residues. CDR3 in amino acids: CASSEAPTDTQYF. The DNA for the CDR3 is TGCGCCAGCAGCGAGGCCCCCACAGATACGCAGTATTTT.

The chain carries TRBV18 and TRBJ2-2; D not certain. Deletions cut 1 base from V and 0 bases from J, with 3 bases between. From germline, CDR1 is KGHSH and CDR2 LQKENI. CDR3 length: 14 amino acids. The CDR3 loop reads CASSPHPNTGELFF. The CDR3 DNA reads TGTGCCAGCTCACCACACCCGAACACCGGGGAGCTGTTTTTT. Supplemented by reference TRBV18 and TRBJ2-2, the full variable domain reads NAGVMQNPRHLVRRRGQEARLRCSPMKGHSHVYWYRQLPEEGLKFMVYLQKENIIDESGMPKERFSAEFPKEGPSILRIQQVVRGDSAAYFCASSPHPNTGELFFGEGSRLTVL.

The chain uses TRBV30 and TRBJ2-6, with D tentatively TRBD2 (5 bases). The CDR3 consists of 14 residues. The V gene lost 2 bases and the J gene lost 2 bases, with 7 bases spanning the gap. Looked up from germline, CDR1 is GTSNPN and CDR2 is SVGIG (reference sequence). The CDR3 DNA sequence: TGTGCCTGGAGTAAGGGAGCTGGGGCCAACGTCCTGACTTTC. Protein product: CAWSKGAGANVLTF.

The V and J genes are TRBV2 and TRBJ2-6, with D unresolved. Germline V gives CDR1 SNHLY, CDR2 FYNNEI. CDR3 length equals 14 residues. V lost 6 bases to trimming and J lost 0 bases, with 6 bases between them. The CDR3 loop is CASSLRSGANVLTF. The CDR3 nucleotides are TGTGCCAGCAGCTTACGCTCTGGGGCCAACGTCCTGACTTTC.

The chain joins TRBV4-2 to TRBJ2-3; 10 bases agree with TRBD1. This CDR3 spans 16 amino acids. With V trimmed by 0 bases and J by 5 bases, 5 bases remained unmatched. Germline V gene lookup returns CDR1 LGHNA and CDR2 YNFKEQ. CDR3 region: CASSQEWDRGGDTQYF. The CDR3 DNA reads TGTGCCAGCAGCCAAGAATGGGACAGGGGTGGAGATACGCAGTATTTT.

The rearrangement links TRBV19 to TRBJ2-7; 7 bases agree with TRBD2. The V gene end was trimmed by 5 bases and the J gene end by 1 base; junction bases not matched to a gene: 8. The CDR3 runs to 15 residues. The V gene's germline CDR1 is LNHDA and CDR2 SQIVND (reference sequence). Here the CDR3 reads CASSFEAGKSYEQYF. The CDR3 nucleotides read TGTGCCAGTAGTTTTGAAGCGGGAAAGTCCTACGAGCAGTACTTC.

The J gene is TRBJ2-7, the V gene TRBV11-2; TRBD2 aligns across 9 bases. The CDR3 spans 17 residues. The V and J ends lost 3 bases and 0 bases, in that order; junction bases with no gene match: 9. The germline gives CDR1 SGHAT, CDR2 FQNNGV. In DNA form, the CDR3 reads TGTGCCAGCAGCTTCCTAGGGACTAGCAACTACTCCTACGAGCAGTACTTC. Residues: CASSFLGTSNYSYEQYF. Using reference TRBV11-2 and TRBJ2-7 for the parts outside the CDR3, the full variable domain is EAGVAQSPRYKIIEKRQSVAFWCNPISGHATLYWYQQILGQGPKLLIQFQNNGVVDDSQLPKDRFSAERLKGVDSTLKIQPAKLEDSAVYLCASSFLGTSNYSYEQYFGPGTRLTVT.

This clone appeared a few times. The rearrangement joins TRBV10-3 to TRBJ2-2, with 7 bases aligning to TRBD2. This CDR3 region has 16 residues. Per the germline V gene, CDR1 is ENHRY and CDR2 is SYGVKD. Trimming at V came to 7 bases and at J to 0 bases, leaving 8 bases not matched to a gene. The CDR3 is CAITAASGTNTGELFF. CDR3 bases: TGTGCCATCACCGCCGCTAGCGGTACGAACACCGGGGAGCTGTTTTTT.

The chain has TRBV6-5 and TRBJ2-5; 12 positions agree with TRBD2. With 4 bases clipped from V and 4 bases from J, the junction kept 4 bases outside the gene matches. Germline lookup yields CDR1 MNHEY and CDR2 SVGAGI. The CDR3 has 15 residues. CDR3: CASSWSSGRGETQYF. The CDR3 nucleotides are TGTGCCAGCAGTTGGTCTAGCGGGAGGGGAGAGACCCAGTACTTC.

This clone occurred once. The rearrangement links TRBV6-6 to TRBJ2-1; 8 bases fit TRBD2. With 2 bases clipped from V and 7 bases from J, the junction kept 10 bases outside the gene matches. The CDR3 sequence is 16 residues long. CDR1 MNHNY and CDR2 SVGAGI come from the germline V gene (reference sequence). The CDR3 DNA reads as TGTGCCAGCAGTTACGGCTCGCACGGCGGGGGGAATGAGCAGTTCTTC. This sequence encodes CASSYGSHGGGNEQFF.

The chain has TRBV2 and TRBJ2-1; no firm D call. The germline V and J ends were trimmed by 3 bases and 7 bases, with 13 bases remaining between them. This CDR3 comprises 14 residues. The germline V gene encodes CDR1 SNHLY and CDR2 FYNNEI. The CDR3: CASSERIFGNEQFF. For the CDR3, the DNA is TGTGCCAGCAGTGAGCGGATATTCGGAAATGAGCAGTTCTTC.

This clone was seen once. The chain carries TRBV18 and TRBJ2-5; no definite D call. Trimming took 3 bases from V and 1 from J, leaving 15 bases between them. The CDR3 loop spans 16 amino acids. Germline-derived CDR1 and CDR2 are KGHSH and LQKENI. The CDR3 spells CASSPPNRVTQETQYF. CDR3 in DNA: TGTGCCAGCTCACCTCCTAATCGAGTCACCCAAGAGACCCAGTACTTC.

The rearrangement links TRBV11-2 to TRBJ2-3; a weak D match, TRBD2 (6 bases). Germline-derived CDR1 and CDR2 are SGHAT and FQNNGV. The CDR3 is 16 amino acids. V gave up 1 base and J gave up 2 bases, with 13 bases separating them. The CDR3 sequence: CASSLGDWILTDTQYF. The CDR3 nucleotides read TGTGCCAGCAGCTTAGGGGACTGGATACTCACAGATACGCAGTATTTT.

This rearrangement joins TRBV5-4 to TRBJ2-1; 8 nucleotides align to TRBD2. Per the germline V gene, CDR1 is SGHNT and CDR2 is YYREEE (reference sequence). The CDR3 extends over 15 amino acids. V lost 5 bases to trimming and J lost 4 bases; unmatched junction nucleotides: 8. The CDR3 loop is CASRLGLADYNEQFF. Here the CDR3 DNA reads TGTGCCAGCAGACTCGGACTAGCCGATTACAATGAGCAGTTCTTC.

The rearrangement joins TRBV28 to TRBJ1-5; possibly TRBD1 for D (6 bases). Germline CDR1 and CDR2: MDHEN and SYDVKM. The V end lost 4 bases, the J end lost 2 bases, and 15 bases lay between the germline ends. The CDR3 spans 16 residues. CDR3 in amino acids: CASSSAGGAGNQPQHF. CDR3 in DNA: TGTGCCAGCAGTTCGGCTGGGGGGGCGGGCAATCAGCCCCAGCATTTT.

This chain uses TRBV2 with TRBJ2-7; D is perhaps TRBD1 (6 bases). The germline V gene has CDR1 SNHLY and CDR2 FYNNEI. The CDR3 has 13 residues. The V end was cut by 7 bases, the J end by 5 bases, with 15 bases between. The CDR3 sequence is CASNQERGNEQYV. CDR3 DNA: TGTGCCAGCAATCAGGAAAGGGGGAACGAGCAGTACGTC.

This chain connects TRBV10-3 to TRBJ2-1, with 11 nucleotides matching TRBD1. V lost 8 bases to trimming and J lost 4 bases; unmatched junction nucleotides: 4. This CDR3 contains 14 residues. CDR1 is ENHRY and CDR2 is SYGVKD in the germline V gene. The CDR3 DNA reads TGTGCCATCGCCGGGACAGGGGGTTACAATGAGCAGTTCTTC. It codes for CAIAGTGGYNEQFF.

The V call is TRBV5-1, the J call TRBJ2-2, with TRBD1 matching 7 bases. The ends lost 9 bases at V and 0 bases at J; junction bases unmatched: 5. The CDR3 length is 14 residues. CDR1 is SGHRS, CDR2 YFSETQ, per germline. The CDR3 sequence is CANRGQPNTGELFF. In nucleotides, the CDR3 is TGCGCCAACCGGGGACAGCCGAACACCGGGGAGCTGTTTTTT.

This rearrangement joins TRBV5-4 to TRBJ2-1; possibly TRBD2 for D (6 bases). Trimming stripped 2 bases from V and 5 bases from J, with 14 bases between. The CDR3 has 15 amino acids. CDR1 SGHNT and CDR2 YYREEE come from the germline V gene (reference sequence). Written as DNA, the CDR3 is TGTGCCAGCAGCTTTTACGGGAGTCTCAACAATGAGCAGTTCTTC. Translated: CASSFYGSLNNEQFF. The full variable domain, its missing parts supplied by reference TRBV5-4 and TRBJ2-1, is ETGVTQSPTHLIKTRGQQVTLRCSSQSGHNTVSWYQQALGQGPQFIFQYYREEENGRGNFPPRFSGLQFPNYSSELNVNALELDDSALYLCASSFYGSLNNEQFFGPGTRLTVL.

The sample holds a few counts of this clone. This chain links TRBV7-2 with TRBJ2-1; possibly TRBD1 for D (6 bases). Germline V CDR1 and CDR2: SGHTA, FQGNSA. The V end was cut by 5 bases, the J end by 10 bases, with 21 bases between. The CDR3 sequence is 15 residues long. CDR3 sequence (DNA): TGTGCCAGCAGCCCGCCGGGACAAGCTTCCAAGGAGCAGTTCTTC. Protein product: CASSPPGQASKEQFF.

The V and J genes are TRBV5-1 and TRBJ2-1; D unclear. The CDR3 totals 15 residues. V lost 0 bases to trimming and J lost 8 bases, with 15 bases between them. Germline CDR1 reads SGHRS; CDR2 reads YFSETQ. The CDR3 loop reads CASSLGPSRGDEQFF. The CDR3 DNA is TGCGCCAGCAGCTTGGGGCCCTCCCGTGGGGATGAGCAGTTCTTC.

This rearrangement joins TRBV28 to TRBJ1-2, with D perhaps matching TRBD1 (5 bases). This CDR3 has 13 residues. Looked up from germline, CDR1 is MDHEN and CDR2 is SYDVKM. Trimming removed 2 bases from V and 4 bases from J, with 8 bases in between. The CDR3 DNA sequence: TGTGCCAGCAGTTTAAACAGGCCCTATGGCTACACCTTC. Its protein is CASSLNRPYGYTF.

This clone was seen just once. This chain links TRBV28 with TRBJ1-1; TRBD1 matches 7 bases. The CDR3 length is 15 residues. With 1 base clipped from V and 8 bases from J, the junction kept 10 bases outside the gene matches. CDR1 is MDHEN, CDR2 SYDVKM, per germline. CDR3 sequence: CASSLYEPDRAEAFF. The CDR3 DNA is TGTGCCAGCAGTTTATACGAGCCTGACAGGGCCGAAGCTTTCTTT.

The chain uses TRBV4-2 and TRBJ2-4, with D tentatively TRBD2 (6 bases). This CDR3 is built from 15 residues. V gave up 5 bases and J gave up 0 bases, with 11 bases separating them. Germline V gene lookup returns CDR1 LGHNA and CDR2 YNFKEQ. The CDR3 sequence is CASSSSESAKNIQYF. CDR3 DNA sequence: TGTGCCAGCAGCTCTAGCGAATCAGCCAAAAACATTCAGTACTTC.

The V and J genes are TRBV7-9 and TRBJ2-5; D is possibly TRBD1 or TRBD2 (5 bases each). Trimming shortened V by 5 bases and J by 6 bases, and 16 bases separated the two germline ends. Germline CDR1 is SEHNR and CDR2 is FQNEAQ (reference sequence). The CDR3 has 14 amino acids. This CDR3 is CASSLGAGLQTQYF. The CDR3 region has the DNA TGTGCCAGCAGCCTCGGGGCCGGGCTACAGACCCAGTACTTC.

V gene TRBV11-2 combines with J gene TRBJ1-4; TRBD1 agrees at 7 bases. Looked up from germline, CDR1 is SGHAT and CDR2 is FQNNGV. V shed 8 bases and J 2 bases; nucleotides not matched to a gene: 14. The CDR3 is made up of 17 amino acids. Written as DNA, the CDR3 is TGTGCCAGCCGTCCCCGGACAGGAGGGTCGACTAATGAAAAACTGTTTTTT. It yields the protein CASRPRTGGSTNEKLFF.

The chain is built from TRBV6-5 and TRBJ1-3, with D possibly being TRBD1 (5 bases). The CDR3 runs 13 residues. Germline V gives CDR1 MNHEY, CDR2 SVGAGI. V lost 5 bases to trimming and J lost 4 bases, with 9 bases between them. CDR3 sequence (DNA): TGTGCCAGCAGTCCGGGGCGCGGAAACACCATATATTTT. This encodes CASSPGRGNTIYF.

The chain joins TRBV4-1 to TRBJ1-2, with D possibly being TRBD1 (6 bases). The V and J ends lost 0 bases and 4 bases respectively, with 12 bases between them. Germline values: CDR1 MGHRA, CDR2 YSYEKL. The CDR3 is 15 residues long. The CDR3: CASSQDNGGGYGYTF. In nucleotides, the CDR3 is TGCGCCAGCAGCCAAGATAACGGAGGGGGCTATGGCTACACCTTC.